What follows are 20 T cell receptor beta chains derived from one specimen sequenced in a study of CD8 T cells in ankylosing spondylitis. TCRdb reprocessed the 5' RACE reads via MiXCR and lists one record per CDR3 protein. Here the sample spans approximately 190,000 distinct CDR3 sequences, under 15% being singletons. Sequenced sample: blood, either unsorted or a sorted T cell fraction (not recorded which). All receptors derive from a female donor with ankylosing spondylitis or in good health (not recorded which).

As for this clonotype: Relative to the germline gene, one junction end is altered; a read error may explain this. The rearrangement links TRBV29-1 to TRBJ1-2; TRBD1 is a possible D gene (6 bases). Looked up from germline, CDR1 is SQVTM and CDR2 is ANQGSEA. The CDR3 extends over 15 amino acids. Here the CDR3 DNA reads TGCAGCGTTTTGTCACAGGGACAATCTAACTATGGCCACACCTTC. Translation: CSVLSQGQSNYGHTF. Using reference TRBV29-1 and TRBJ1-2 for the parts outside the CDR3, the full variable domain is SAVISQKPSRDICQRGTSLTIQCQVDSQVTMMFWYRQQPGQSLTLIATANQGSEATYESGFVIDKFPISRPNLTFSTLTVSNMSPEDSSIYLCSVLSQGQSNYGHTFGSGTRLTVV.

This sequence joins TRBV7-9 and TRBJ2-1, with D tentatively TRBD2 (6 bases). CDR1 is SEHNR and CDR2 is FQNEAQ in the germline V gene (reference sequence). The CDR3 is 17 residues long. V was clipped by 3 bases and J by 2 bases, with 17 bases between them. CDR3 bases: TGTGCCAGCAGCTTTACTAGCCCTTTGTTGCCCTACAATGAGCAGTTCTTC. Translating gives CASSFTSPLLPYNEQFF.

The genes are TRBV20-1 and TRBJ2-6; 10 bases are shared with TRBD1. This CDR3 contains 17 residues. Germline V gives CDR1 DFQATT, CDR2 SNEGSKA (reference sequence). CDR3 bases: TGCTGTGACCTGGACAGGGGGAGCCGCTCTGGGGCCAACGTCCTGACTTTC. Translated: CCDLDRGSRSGANVLTF.

CDR3 loop: CASSFLRGSQETQYF. The CDR3 bases are TGTGCCAGCAGTTTTCTGAGGGGTTCCCAAGAGACCCAGTACTTC. V gene TRBV12-3 or TRBV12-4 combines with J gene TRBJ2-5, with D possibly being TRBD1 or TRBD2 (5 bases each). The CDR3 extends over 15 amino acids. Trimming took off 3 bases at V and 1 base at J, with 12 bases between the two ends.

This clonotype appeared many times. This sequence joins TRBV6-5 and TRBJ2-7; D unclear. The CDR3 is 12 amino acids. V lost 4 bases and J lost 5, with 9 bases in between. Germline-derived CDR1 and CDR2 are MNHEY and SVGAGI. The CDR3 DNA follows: TGTGCCAGCAGTTCCGGATTCCACGAGCAGTACTTC. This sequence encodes CASSSGFHEQYF.

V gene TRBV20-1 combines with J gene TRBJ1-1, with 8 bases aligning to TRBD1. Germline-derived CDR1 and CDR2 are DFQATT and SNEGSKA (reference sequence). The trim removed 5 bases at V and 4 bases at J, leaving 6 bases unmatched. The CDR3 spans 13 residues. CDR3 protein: CSAPTGEVTEAFF. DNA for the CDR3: TGCAGTGCTCCGACAGGGGAGGTCACTGAAGCTTTCTTT.

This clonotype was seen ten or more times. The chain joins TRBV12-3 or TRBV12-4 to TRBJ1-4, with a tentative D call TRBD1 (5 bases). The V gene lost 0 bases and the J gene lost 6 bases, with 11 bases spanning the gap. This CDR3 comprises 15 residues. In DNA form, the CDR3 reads TGTGCCAGCAGTTTAGCAGGGGTCCTAGATGAAAAACTGTTTTTT. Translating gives CASSLAGVLDEKLFF.

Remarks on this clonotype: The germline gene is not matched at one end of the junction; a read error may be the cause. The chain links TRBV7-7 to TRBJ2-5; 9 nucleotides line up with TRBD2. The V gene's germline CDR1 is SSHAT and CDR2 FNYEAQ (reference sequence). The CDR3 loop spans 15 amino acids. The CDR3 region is CASSLATSGQETQYF. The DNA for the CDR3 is TGTGCTAGCAGCTTAGCGACTAGCGGCCAAGAGACCCAGTACTTC.

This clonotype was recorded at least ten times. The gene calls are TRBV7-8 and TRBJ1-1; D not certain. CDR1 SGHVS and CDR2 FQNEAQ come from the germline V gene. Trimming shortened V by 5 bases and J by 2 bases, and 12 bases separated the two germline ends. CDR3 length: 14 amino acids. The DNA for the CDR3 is TGTGCCAGCAGCGCTTGGTGGGATAACACTGAAGCTTTCTTT. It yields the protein CASSAWWDNTEAFF.

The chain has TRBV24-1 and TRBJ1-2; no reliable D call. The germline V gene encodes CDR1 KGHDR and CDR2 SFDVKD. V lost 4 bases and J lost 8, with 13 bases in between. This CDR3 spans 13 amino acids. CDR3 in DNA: TGTGCCACCAGTGACCCCTGGGAGTTGGGCTACACCTTC. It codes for CATSDPWELGYTF.

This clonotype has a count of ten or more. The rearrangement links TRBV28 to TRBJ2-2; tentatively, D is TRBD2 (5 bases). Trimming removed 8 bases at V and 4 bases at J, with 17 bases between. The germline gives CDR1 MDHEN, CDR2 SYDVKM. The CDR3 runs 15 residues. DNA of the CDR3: TGTGCCAGCGCGGTGCGGGCGAAGGGCACCGGGGAGCTGTTTTTT. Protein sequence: CASAVRAKGTGELFF.

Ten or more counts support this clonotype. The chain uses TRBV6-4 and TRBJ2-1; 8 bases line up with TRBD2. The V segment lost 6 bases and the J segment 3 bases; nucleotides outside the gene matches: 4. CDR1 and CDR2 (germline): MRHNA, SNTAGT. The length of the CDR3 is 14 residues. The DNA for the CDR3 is TGTGCCAGCAGACCTCTAGCGGGCTACAATGAGCAGTTCTTC. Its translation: CASRPLAGYNEQFF.

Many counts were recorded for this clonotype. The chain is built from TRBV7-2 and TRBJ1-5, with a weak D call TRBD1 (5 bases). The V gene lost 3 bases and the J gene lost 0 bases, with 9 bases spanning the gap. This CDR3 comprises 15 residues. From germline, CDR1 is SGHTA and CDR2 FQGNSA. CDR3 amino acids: CASSFQGYSNQPQHF. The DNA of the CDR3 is TGTGCCAGCAGCTTTCAGGGATATAGCAATCAGCCCCAGCATTTT.

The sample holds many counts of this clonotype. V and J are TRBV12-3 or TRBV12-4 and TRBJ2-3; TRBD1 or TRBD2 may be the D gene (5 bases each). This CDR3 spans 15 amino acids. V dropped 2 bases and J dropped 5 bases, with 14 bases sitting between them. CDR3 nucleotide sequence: TGTGCCAGCAGTTTAAGGGACCCCGGAGTAGATACGCAGTATTTT. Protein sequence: CASSLRDPGVDTQYF.

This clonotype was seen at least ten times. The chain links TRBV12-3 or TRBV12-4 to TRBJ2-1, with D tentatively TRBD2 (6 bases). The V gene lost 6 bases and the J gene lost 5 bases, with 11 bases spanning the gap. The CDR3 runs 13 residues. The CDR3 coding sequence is TGTGCCAGCAGCCCGTGGGGGGACAATGAGCAGTTCTTC. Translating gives CASSPWGDNEQFF.

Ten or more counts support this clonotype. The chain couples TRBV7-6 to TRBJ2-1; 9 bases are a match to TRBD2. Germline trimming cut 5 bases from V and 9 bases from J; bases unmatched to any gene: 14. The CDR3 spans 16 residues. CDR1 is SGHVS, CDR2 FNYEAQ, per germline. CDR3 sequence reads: CASSRLTSSGTVEQFF. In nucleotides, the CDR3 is TGTGCCAGCAGCCGACTTACTTCTAGCGGGACTGTTGAGCAGTTCTTC.

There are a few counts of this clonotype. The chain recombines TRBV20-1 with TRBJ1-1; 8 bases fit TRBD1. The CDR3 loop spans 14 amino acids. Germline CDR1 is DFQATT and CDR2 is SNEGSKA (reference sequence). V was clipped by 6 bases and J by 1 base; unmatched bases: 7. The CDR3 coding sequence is TGCAGTGCGCGACAGGGGCGCGGGAACACTGAAGCTTTCTTT. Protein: CSARQGRGNTEAFF.

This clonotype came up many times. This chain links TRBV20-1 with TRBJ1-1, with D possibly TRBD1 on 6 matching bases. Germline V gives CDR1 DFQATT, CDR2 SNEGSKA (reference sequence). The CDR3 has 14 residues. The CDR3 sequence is CRSQQGRLNTEAFF. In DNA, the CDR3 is TGCAGATCCCAACAGGGAAGGCTGAACACTGAAGCTTTCTTT.

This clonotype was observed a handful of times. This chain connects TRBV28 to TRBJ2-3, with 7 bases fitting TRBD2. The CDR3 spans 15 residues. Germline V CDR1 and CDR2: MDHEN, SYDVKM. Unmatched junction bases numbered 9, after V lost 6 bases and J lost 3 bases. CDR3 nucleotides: TGTGCCAGCAGCTGGGACTATCAATCGACAGATACGCAGTATTTT. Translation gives CASSWDYQSTDTQYF.

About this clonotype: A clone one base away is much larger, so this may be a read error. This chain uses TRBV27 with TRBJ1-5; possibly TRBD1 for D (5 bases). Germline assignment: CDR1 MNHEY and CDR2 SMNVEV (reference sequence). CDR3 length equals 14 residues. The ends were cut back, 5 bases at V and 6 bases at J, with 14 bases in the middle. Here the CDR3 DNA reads TGTGCCAGCAGTGCAGGGAATCATAGTCAGCCCCAGCATTTT. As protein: CASSAGNHSQPQHF.